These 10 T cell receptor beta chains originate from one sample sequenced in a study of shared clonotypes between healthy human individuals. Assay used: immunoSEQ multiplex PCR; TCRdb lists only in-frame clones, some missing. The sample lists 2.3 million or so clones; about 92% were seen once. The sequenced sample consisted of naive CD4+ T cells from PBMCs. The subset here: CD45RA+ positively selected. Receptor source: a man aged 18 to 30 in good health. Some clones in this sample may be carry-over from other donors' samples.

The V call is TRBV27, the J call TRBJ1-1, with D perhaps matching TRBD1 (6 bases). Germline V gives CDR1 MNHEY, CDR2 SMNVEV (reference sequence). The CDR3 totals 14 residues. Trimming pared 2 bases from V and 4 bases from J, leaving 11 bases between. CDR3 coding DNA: TGTGCCAGCAGTTTAGGGGGCTGGGGCACTGAAGCTTTCTTT. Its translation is CASSLGGWGTEAFF.

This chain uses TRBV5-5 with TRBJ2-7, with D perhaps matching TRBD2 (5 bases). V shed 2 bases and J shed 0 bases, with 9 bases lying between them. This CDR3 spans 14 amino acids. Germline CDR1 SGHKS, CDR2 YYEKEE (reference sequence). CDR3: CASSFSGSSYEQYF. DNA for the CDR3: TGTGCCAGCAGCTTCTCGGGGAGCTCCTACGAGCAGTACTTC.

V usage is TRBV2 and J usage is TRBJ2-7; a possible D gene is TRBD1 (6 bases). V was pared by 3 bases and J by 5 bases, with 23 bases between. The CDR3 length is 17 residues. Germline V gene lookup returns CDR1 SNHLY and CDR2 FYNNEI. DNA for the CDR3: TGTGCCAGCAGTGATGTGGGCGGCCTGGGGGCCCCCAACGAGCAGTACTTC. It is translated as CASSDVGGLGAPNEQYF.

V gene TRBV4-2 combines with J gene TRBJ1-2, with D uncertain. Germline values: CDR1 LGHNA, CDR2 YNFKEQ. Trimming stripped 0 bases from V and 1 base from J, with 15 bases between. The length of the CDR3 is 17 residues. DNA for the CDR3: TGTGCCAGCAGCCAAGAGCAGGTTCACGGGAATAACTATGGCTACACCTTC. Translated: CASSQEQVHGNNYGYTF.

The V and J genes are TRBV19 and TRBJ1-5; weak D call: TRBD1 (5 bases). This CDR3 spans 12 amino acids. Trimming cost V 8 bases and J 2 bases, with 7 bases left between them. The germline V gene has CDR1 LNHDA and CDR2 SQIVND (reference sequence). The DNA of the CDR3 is TGTGCCAGTTTAGGGGGCAATCAGCCCCAGCATTTT. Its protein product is CASLGGNQPQHF.

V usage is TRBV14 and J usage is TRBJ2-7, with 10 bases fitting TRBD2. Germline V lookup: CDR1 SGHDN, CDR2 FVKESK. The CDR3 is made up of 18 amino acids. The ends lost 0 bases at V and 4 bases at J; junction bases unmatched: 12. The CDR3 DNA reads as TGTGCCAGCAGCCAAGATTTTCGCCTAGCGGGAGTAAAGTACGAGCAGTACTTC. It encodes CASSQDFRLAGVKYEQYF. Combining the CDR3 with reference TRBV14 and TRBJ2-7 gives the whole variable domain EAGVTQFPSHSVIEKGQTVTLRCDPISGHDNLYWYRRVMGKEIKFLLHFVKESKQDESGMPNNRFLAERTGGTYSTLKVQPAELEDSGVYFCASSQDFRLAGVKYEQYFGPGTRLTVT.

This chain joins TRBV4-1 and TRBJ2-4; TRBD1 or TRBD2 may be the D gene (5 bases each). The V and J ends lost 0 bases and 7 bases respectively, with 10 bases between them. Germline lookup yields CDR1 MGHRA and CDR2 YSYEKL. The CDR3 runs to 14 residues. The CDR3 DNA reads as TGCGCCAGCAGCCAAGAGCCCGGGGCCAACATTCAGTACTTC. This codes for CASSQEPGANIQYF.

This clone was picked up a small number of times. In DNA, the CDR3 is TGCAGCGTTGAACGGAGGGTGAACACTGAAGCTTTCTTT. This codes for CSVERRVNTEAFF. The chain couples TRBV29-1 to TRBJ1-1; D not resolved. Germline V CDR1 and CDR2: SQVTM, ANQGSEA. Deletions cut 2 bases from V and 0 bases from J, with 7 bases between. This CDR3 comprises 13 residues.

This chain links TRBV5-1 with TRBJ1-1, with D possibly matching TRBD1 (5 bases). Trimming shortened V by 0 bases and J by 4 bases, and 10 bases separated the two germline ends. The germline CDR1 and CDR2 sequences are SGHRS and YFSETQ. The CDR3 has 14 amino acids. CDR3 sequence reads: CASSLDRLTTEAFF. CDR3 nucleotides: TGCGCCAGCAGCTTGGACAGGCTGACCACTGAAGCTTTCTTT.

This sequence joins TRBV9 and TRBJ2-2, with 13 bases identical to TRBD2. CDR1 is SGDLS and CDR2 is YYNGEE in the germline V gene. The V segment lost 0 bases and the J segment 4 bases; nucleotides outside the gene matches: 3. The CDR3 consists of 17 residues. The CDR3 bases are TGTGCCAGCAGCGTAGGAAGGACTAGCGGGAGCACCGGGGAGCTGTTTTTT. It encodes CASSVGRTSGSTGELFF.